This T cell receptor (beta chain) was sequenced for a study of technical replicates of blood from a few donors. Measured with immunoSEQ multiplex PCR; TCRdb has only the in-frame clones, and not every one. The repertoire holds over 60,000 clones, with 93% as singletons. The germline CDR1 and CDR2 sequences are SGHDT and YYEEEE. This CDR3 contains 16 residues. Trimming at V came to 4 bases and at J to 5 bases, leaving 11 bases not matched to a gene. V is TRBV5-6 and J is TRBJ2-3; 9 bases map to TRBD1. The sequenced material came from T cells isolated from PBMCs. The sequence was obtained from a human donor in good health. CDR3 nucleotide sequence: TGTGCCAGCAGCCTCGACAGGGGGAAGGACGTAGATACGCAGTATTTT. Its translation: CASSLDRGKDVDTQYF.